A selection of T cell receptor beta chains follows, all from one sample in a study of cytomegalovirus exposure and HLA in healthy donors. Assay: immunoSEQ multiplex PCR; the TCRdb copy retains only in-frame clones and omits some. This sample has about 150,000 clones, with over 8% found just once. The sample taken for sequencing was PBMCs. The receptors stem from a male donor in good health and CMV-seronegative. The CDR3 runs from the conserved cysteine through the conserved F or W. The D gene is left open where the match is weak. Clone size is given for some rows only: seen once, a few or many times, or a class if the clone is expanded.

V	size	J	D	CDR3	DNA
TRBV6-1	-	TRBJ2-4	-	CASRQWNIQYF	TGTGCCAGCAGGCAGTGGAACATTCAGTACTTC
TRBV5-1	-	TRBJ2-7	TRBD1	CASSLVTGPYEQYF	TGCGCCAGCAGCTTGGTGACAGGGCCCTACGAGCAGTACTTC
TRBV5-1	-	TRBJ2-3	-	CASSLENSADTQYF	TGCGCCAGCAGCTTGGAAAATTCGGCAGATACGCAGTATTTT
TRBV19	few	TRBJ1-1	-	CASSIDWTVTEAFF	TGTGCCAGTAGTATCGATTGGACAGTCACTGAAGCTTTCTTT
TRBV7-9	few	TRBJ1-1	TRBD1	CASSKLGQPNTEAFF	TGTGCCAGCAGCAAACTGGGACAGCCGAACACTGAAGCTTTCTTT
TRBV28	few	TRBJ2-7	-	CALKGDRGEQYF	TGTGCCCTCAAGGGGGATCGGGGCGAGCAGTACTTC
TRBV19	-	TRBJ1-2	TRBD1	CASYRAGGNYGYTF	TGTGCCAGCTACAGGGCAGGGGGGAACTATGGCTACACCTTC
TRBV15	-	TRBJ2-1	-	CATSSPAGPRNEQFF	TGTGCCACCAGCAGTCCGGCGGGGCCGCGCAATGAGCAGTTCTTC
TRBV13	few	TRBJ1-2	TRBD1	CASSTWTGAVYGYTF	TGTGCCAGCAGCACCTGGACAGGCGCAGTCTATGGCTACACCTTC
TRBV5-6	few	TRBJ1-5	TRBD1	CASSLGQGAPGNQPQHF	TGTGCCAGCAGCTTGGGTCAGGGGGCGCCGGGCAATCAGCCCCAGCATTTT
TRBV6-4	-	TRBJ2-1	-	CASSDSVFGPYNEQFF	TGTGCCAGCAGTGACTCTGTTTTTGGGCCGTACAATGAGCAGTTCTTC
TRBV7-9	once	TRBJ2-5	TRBD2	CASSPRTSAETQYF	TGTGCCAGCAGCCCCCGGACTAGCGCTGAGACCCAGTACTTC
TRBV4-2	-	TRBJ1-5	-	CASSQDRLREEQPQHF	TGTGCCAGCAGCCAAGACCGGCTCAGGGAGGAACAGCCCCAGCATTTT
TRBV19	few	TRBJ2-2	-	CASSMLRGLAGELFF	TGTGCCAGTAGTATGCTACGTGGTTTGGCCGGGGAGCTGTTTTTT
TRBV15	few	TRBJ2-7	TRBD2	CATSRDLAGDYEQYF	TGTGCCACCAGCAGAGATCTAGCGGGGGACTACGAGCAGTACTTC
TRBV4-2	few	TRBJ2-7	-	CASSNSGLSYEQYF	TGTGCCAGCTCGAACAGCGGGCTCTCCTACGAGCAGTACTTC
TRBV7-9	few	TRBJ1-1	TRBD1	CASSSPFSTGIKYEAFF	TGTGCCAGCAGCTCCCCCTTTTCGACAGGGATTAAATATGAAGCTTTCTTT
TRBV2	few	TRBJ1-2	-	CASSEQGLNYGYTF	TGTGCCAGCAGTGAACAGGGCCTTAACTATGGCTACACCTTC
TRBV19	few	TRBJ2-1	TRBD1	CASSARTGIHEQFF	TGTGCCAGTAGTGCCCGGACAGGGATCCATGAGCAGTTCTTC
TRBV29-1	-	TRBJ1-1	-	CSVEDTMGEKTEAFF	TGCAGCGTTGAAGATACTATGGGTGAGAAAACTGAAGCTTTCTTT
TRBV7-3	-	TRBJ1-1	-	CASSLHRAGTEAFF	TGTGCCAGCAGCTTACATAGGGCGGGGACTGAAGCTTTCTTT
TRBV7-8	few	TRBJ2-5	-	CASSLLKAGASETQYF	TGTGCCAGCAGCTTACTCAAGGCAGGGGCGTCGGAGACCCAGTACTTC
TRBV5-6	few	TRBJ1-1	TRBD1	CASSLDRGRETFF	TGTGCCAGCAGCTTGGACAGGGGAAGAGAAACTTTCTTT
TRBV7-6	-	TRBJ1-3	-	CASSLAGRGASGNTIYF	TGTGCCAGCAGCTTAGCGGGACGGGGGGCCTCTGGAAACACCATATATTTT
TRBV28	few	TRBJ1-2	TRBD1	CASSVNRGLQYGYTF	TGTGCCAGCAGTGTTAACAGGGGTTTGCAATATGGCTACACCTTC
TRBV28	few	TRBJ2-1	-	CASSWSSKFNEQFF	TGTGCCAGCAGTTGGTCTAGCAAGTTCAATGAGCAGTTCTTC
TRBV29-1	-	TRBJ2-1	TRBD2	CSVALIAGGKYNEQFF	TGCAGCGTTGCCCTTATAGCGGGAGGGAAATACAATGAGCAGTTCTTC
TRBV28	-	TRBJ2-7	TRBD1	CASSRGQGNEQYF	TGTGCCAGCAGTCGCGGACAGGGCAACGAGCAGTACTTC
TRBV27	few	TRBJ2-3	TRBD2	CASSVLAGGDTQYF	TGTGCCAGCAGTGTTCTAGCGGGGGGAGATACGCAGTATTTT
TRBV7-9	few	TRBJ2-7	-	CASSLVGSSSYEQYF	TGTGCCAGCAGCTTAGTTGGGAGTTCCTCCTACGAGCAGTACTTC
TRBV5-1	medium-sized	TRBJ2-7	-	CASSLVSLNPLPRGGDEQYF	TGCGCCAGCAGCTTGGTTTCCCTTAACCCCCTCCCCAGGGGTGGGGACGAGCAGTACTTC
TRBV6-5	-	TRBJ1-1	TRBD1	CASSAWTGREAFF	TGTGCCAGCAGTGCATGGACAGGACGGGAAGCTTTCTTT
TRBV11-3	-	TRBJ2-7	TRBD1	CASSLDRGEQYF	TGTGCCAGCAGCCTCGACAGGGGCGAGCAGTACTTC
TRBV7-6	few	TRBJ2-3	-	CASSLAEGPHTQYF	TGTGCCAGCAGCTTAGCGGAGGGACCACATACGCAGTATTTT